This note documents a single TCR beta chain sequence. Sequencing was performed with immunoSEQ multiplex PCR; in TCRdb, only in-frame clones are kept and a portion is missing. Of roughly 360,000 clones listed, around four fifths are singletons. Participants came from about two dozen US areas, aged about 18 to 100 years. Germline assignment: CDR1 PRHDT and CDR2 FYEKMQ (reference sequence). The CDR3 has 14 residues. Trimming removed 6 bases from V and 4 bases from J, with 15 bases in between. This record comes from a study of blood T cell repertoires in COVID-19. The receptor was derived from a woman between 50 and 59 years old who had recovered from COVID-19. The genes are TRBV13 and TRBJ1-2; D gene unclear. Sequencing was carried out using PBMCs or T cells enriched from blood (not recorded which). The CDR3 DNA follows: TGTGCCAGCAGACCAGGAATTGGAGGCTATGGCTACACCTTC. As protein: CASRPGIGGYGYTF.